These 28 T cell receptor beta chains originate from one sample sequenced in a study of CD8 T cells in ankylosing spondylitis. Study-wide points: It appeared that ankylosing spondylitis blood was characterized by a TCR beta motif of fewer than ten highly homologous variants.

TCRdb reanalysed the 5' RACE reads using MiXCR and keeps one entry per CDR3 protein. Seen here are about 460,000 distinct CDR3 sequences, 5.3% observed once, and the top ten hold around 3.6%. For these receptors, no antigen is known. The sequencing input was blood, either unsorted or a sorted T cell fraction (not recorded which). These receptors were taken from a male donor with ankylosing spondylitis.

In its sample, this clonotype was seen many times. The chain combines TRBV5-1 with TRBJ2-1; 7 bases fit TRBD2. This CDR3 has 17 residues. V lost 2 bases, J lost 0 bases, and 8 bases stayed unmatched. The germline gives CDR1 SGHRS, CDR2 YFSETQ. CDR3 sequence: CASSLFFGDYSYNEQFF. As DNA, the CDR3 is TGCGCCAGCAGCTTATTTTTTGGGGACTACTCCTACAATGAGCAGTTCTTC.

This clonotype was detected ten times or more. The chain employs TRBV12-3 or TRBV12-4 and TRBJ1-3, with TRBD1 matching over 7 bases. V was pared by 5 bases and J by 2 bases, with 3 bases of the junction left unmatched. CDR3 size: 14 residues. The CDR3 is CASSPRGAGNTIYF. The DNA for the CDR3 is TGTGCCAGCAGTCCCAGGGGGGCTGGAAACACCATATATTTT.

This clonotype was recorded many times. V gene TRBV11-2 combines with J gene TRBJ1-5, with D unclear. Germline assignment: CDR1 SGHAT and CDR2 FQNNGV. This CDR3 is 13 amino acids long. The ends were cut back, 4 bases at V and 5 bases at J, with 9 bases in the middle. The DNA of the CDR3 is TGTGCCAGCAGCTCTGAACGACATCAGCCCCAGCATTTT. It codes for CASSSERHQPQHF.

This clonotype was recorded at least ten times. This rearrangement joins TRBV7-2 to TRBJ2-5; 10 bases agree with TRBD2. This CDR3 spans 13 amino acids. Trimming at V came to 3 bases and at J to 8 bases, leaving 3 bases not matched to a gene. The germline CDR1 and CDR2 sequences are SGHTA and FQGNSA. The CDR3 nucleotides read TGTGCCAGCAGCTTCCTAGCGGGGGATACCCAGTACTTC. It yields the protein CASSFLAGDTQYF.

This clonotype has a count of ten or more. CDR3 sequence reads: CASSPSMRTGLAERKEAYNEQFF. The CDR3 bases are TGTGCCAGCAGCCCTTCCATGAGGACGGGACTAGCCGAAAGAAAGGAGGCCTACAATGAGCAGTTCTTC. The gene calls are TRBV4-2 and TRBJ2-1; 9 nucleotides line up with TRBD2. Germline values: CDR1 LGHNA, CDR2 YNFKEQ. Germline trimming cut 4 bases from V and 2 bases from J; bases unmatched to any gene: 27. The CDR3 totals 23 residues.

This clonotype was picked up many times. V gene TRBV25-1 combines with J gene TRBJ1-2, with unresolved D. This CDR3 region has 12 residues. Trimming left V 6 bases short and J 4 bases short, with 9 bases between. Germline CDR1 is MGHDK and CDR2 is SYGVNS. CDR3 DNA: TGTGCCAGCAGCGAAAATCTCTATGGCTACACCTTC. Its protein is CASSENLYGYTF.

This clonotype was detected ten times or more. The J gene is TRBJ2-3, the V gene TRBV20-1, with 7 nucleotides matching TRBD2. The CDR3 length is 13 residues. V trimming: 3 bases; J trimming: 3 bases; junction bases outside the gene matches: 3. CDR1 is DFQATT and CDR2 is SNEGSKA in the germline V gene (reference sequence). Here the CDR3 reads CSASLGGTDTQYF. DNA for the CDR3: TGCAGTGCTAGTTTGGGGGGGACAGATACGCAGTATTTT.

This clonotype was observed many times. J is TRBJ1-3 and V is TRBV29-1; 8 bases line up with TRBD1. The CDR3 has 14 residues. Germline loops: CDR1 SQVTM, CDR2 ANQGSEA. J gave up 4 bases and V 5 bases, and 7 bases lay outside the gene matches. The CDR3 sequence: CSVTGQGPGNTIYF. The CDR3 nucleotides read TGCAGCGTTACAGGACAGGGACCCGGAAACACCATATATTTT.

This clonotype was counted a few times. V is TRBV29-1 and J is TRBJ2-3; D tentatively fits TRBD1 or TRBD2 (5 bases each). The CDR3 runs to 15 residues. Germline CDR1 SQVTM, CDR2 ANQGSEA. V was pared by 2 bases and J by 2 bases, with 14 bases between. The CDR3 DNA reads TGCAGCGTTGAACCTCGGGTGGGGACCACAGATACGCAGTATTTT. This gives the protein CSVEPRVGTTDTQYF.

This clonotype was seen many times. The chain couples TRBV29-1 to TRBJ2-7, with D maybe TRBD1 (6 bases). The CDR3 extends over 14 amino acids. V lost 4 bases, J lost 0 bases, and 13 bases lay in between. Germline CDR1 and CDR2: SQVTM and ANQGSEA. Here the CDR3 reads CSVVRQGRSYEQYF. CDR3 DNA: TGCAGCGTTGTCAGGCAGGGGCGCTCCTACGAGCAGTACTTC.

This clonotype was seen a few times. The chain is built from TRBV24-1 and TRBJ2-2; 10 nucleotides agree with TRBD1. The CDR3 length is 19 residues. Germline trimming cut 5 bases from V and 3 bases from J; bases unmatched to any gene: 14. Germline V gene sequence: CDR1 KGHDR, CDR2 SFDVKD. The CDR3 DNA reads TGTGCCACCAGTGCCCTGCATACAGGGGGGACAGGGGACACCGGGGAGCTGTTTTTT. Its protein is CATSALHTGGTGDTGELFF.

This clonotype appeared many times. The chain has TRBV6-2 or TRBV6-3 and TRBJ2-5; 10 bases line up with TRBD2. The J segment lost 5 bases and the V segment lost 6 bases, leaving 12 bases of the junction unmatched. Germline-derived CDR1 and CDR2 are MNHEY and SVGEGT. The CDR3 is 16 residues long. The CDR3 region has the DNA TGTGCCAGCAGCTCCCGACTAGCGGGCTCGGGGGAGACCCAGTACTTC. This gives the protein CASSSRLAGSGETQYF.

This clonotype was observed many times. V is TRBV5-1 and J is TRBJ2-5, with D hard to call. The CDR3 extends over 14 amino acids. Looked up from germline, CDR1 is SGHRS and CDR2 is YFSETQ. V was pared by 0 bases and J by 5 bases, with 11 bases between. The CDR3 bases are TGCGCCAGCAGCTTGGCCACGATATGGGAGACCCAGTACTTC. It yields the protein CASSLATIWETQYF.

This clonotype appeared many times. The J gene is TRBJ2-1, the V gene TRBV5-1, with TRBD2 identical over 7 bases. The CDR3 loop spans 16 amino acids. Per germline, CDR1 SGHRS and CDR2 YFSETQ. The ends lost 2 bases at V and 2 bases at J; junction bases unmatched: 7. The CDR3 loop is CASSFQARETYNEQFF. CDR3 in DNA: TGCGCCAGCAGCTTCCAGGCGCGGGAGACCTACAATGAGCAGTTCTTC.

The chain employs TRBV11-3 and TRBJ2-1; tentatively, D is TRBD2 (6 bases). Germline-derived CDR1 and CDR2 are SGHNT and YENEEA. The V gene lost 3 bases and the J gene lost 6 bases, with 12 bases spanning the gap. This CDR3 has 14 residues. CDR3: CASSFAGTINEQFF. CDR3 bases: TGTGCCAGCAGCTTCGCGGGAACGATCAATGAGCAGTTCTTC.

This clonotype was recorded at least ten times. The chain is built from TRBV28 and TRBJ2-3, with no clear D. CDR1 MDHEN and CDR2 SYDVKM come from the germline V gene. The CDR3 runs to 11 residues. The ends were cut back, 6 bases at V and 9 bases at J, with 10 bases in the middle. CDR3 nucleotides: TGTGCCAGCAGCGTAGACCGAACGCAGTATTTT. Encoded protein: CASSVDRTQYF. The full variable domain, in which reference TRBV28 and TRBJ2-3 provide the parts outside the CDR3, is DVKVTQSSRYLVKRTGEKVFLECVQDMDHENMFWYRQDPGLGLRLIYFSYDVKMKEKGDIPEGYSVSREKKERFSLILESASTNQTSMYLCASSVDRTQYFGPGTRLTVL.

This clonotype was recorded at least ten times. The genes are TRBV20-1 and TRBJ1-5; 8 bases match TRBD1. The CDR3 consists of 17 residues. CDR1 is DFQATT and CDR2 is SNEGSKA in the germline V gene (reference sequence). The V gene end was trimmed by 1 base and the J gene end by 5 bases; junction bases not matched to a gene: 13. CDR3 amino acids: CSARVGQGAVGYQPQHF. The CDR3 nucleotides are TGCAGTGCTAGAGTAGGTCAGGGGGCGGTTGGATATCAGCCCCAGCATTTT.

The CDR3: CASSLVTGEGYTF. The CDR3 nucleotides read TGTGCCAGCAGTTTGGTGACGGGGGAGGGCTACACCTTC. V gene TRBV28 combines with J gene TRBJ1-2; the D gene is possibly TRBD1 (5 bases). V gave up 3 bases and J gave up 8 bases, with 13 bases separating them. The CDR3 runs 13 residues. CDR1 and CDR2 from the germline V gene are MDHEN and SYDVKM.

This clonotype was detected ten times or more. This chain uses TRBV20-1 with TRBJ2-3; 11 bases are shared with TRBD2. The CDR3 has 15 residues. V trimming: 7 bases; J trimming: 5 bases; junction bases outside the gene matches: 11. CDR1 DFQATT and CDR2 SNEGSKA come from the germline V gene (reference sequence). CDR3 amino acids: CSVSPGLAEGDTQYF. In DNA, the CDR3 is TGCAGTGTTTCACCGGGACTAGCGGAAGGAGATACGCAGTATTTT.

With respect to this clonotype: Compared with germline, one end of the junction differs, possibly owing to a read error. This chain links TRBV15 with TRBJ2-2; TRBD2 is a possible D gene (5 bases). Germline CDR1 is LNHNV and CDR2 is YYDKDF (reference sequence). This CDR3 has 13 residues. CDR3 coding DNA: TGTGCCACCAGCAGAGATACCAGCCGGGGAGCTGTTTTT. This gives the protein CATSRDTSRGAVF.

The chain joins TRBV28 to TRBJ2-7; no reliable D call. V lost 2 bases, J lost 2 bases, and 13 bases lay in between. Germline CDR1 reads MDHEN; CDR2 reads SYDVKM. The CDR3 contains 15 residues. The CDR3 loop reads CASSLPPDITYEQYF. DNA of the CDR3: TGTGCCAGCAGTTTACCCCCAGATATCACCTACGAGCAGTACTTC. The entire variable domain, with the rest obtained from reference TRBV28 and TRBJ2-7, is as follows: DVKVTQSSRYLVKRTGEKVFLECVQDMDHENMFWYRQDPGLGLRLIYFSYDVKMKEKGDIPEGYSVSREKKERFSLILESASTNQTSMYLCASSLPPDITYEQYFGPGTRLTVT.

The sample holds many counts of this clonotype. The V call is TRBV5-1, the J call TRBJ1-5; D is undetermined. The CDR3 length is 15 residues. Germline CDR1 and CDR2: SGHRS and YFSETQ. V lost 0 bases, J lost 1 base, and 8 bases lay in between. The CDR3 loop reads CASSLDGVSNQPQHF. CDR3 nucleotide sequence: TGCGCCAGCAGCTTGGACGGGGTGAGCAATCAGCCCCAGCATTTT.

This clonotype was counted between two and nine times. The chain joins TRBV20-1 to TRBJ2-2, with D perhaps matching TRBD1 (6 bases). CDR1 is DFQATT, CDR2 SNEGSKA, per germline (reference sequence). The CDR3 contains 13 residues. The CDR3 region has the DNA TGCAGCTGGACAGACGCGAACACCGGGGAGCTGTTTTTT. Protein sequence: CSWTDANTGELFF.

This clonotype has at least ten counts. The DNA for the CDR3 is TGTGCCAGCAGTAACCGGGCCTCCGAATTCCCCCTCCACTTT. Translated: CASSNRASEFPLHF. The chain joins TRBV6-5 to TRBJ1-6; D call uncertain. Deletions cut 5 bases from V and 13 bases from J, with 18 bases between. The length of the CDR3 is 14 residues. CDR1 is MNHEY and CDR2 is SVGAGI in the germline V gene.

Ten or more counts support this clonotype. CDR3 in amino acids: CSASRWETGIYEQYF. CDR3 sequence (DNA): TGCAGTGCTAGTCGGTGGGAAACAGGGATCTACGAGCAGTACTTC. This sequence joins TRBV20-1 and TRBJ2-7, with a possible D match to TRBD1 (6 bases). Germline loops: CDR1 DFQATT, CDR2 SNEGSKA (reference sequence). The CDR3 contains 15 residues. V lost 3 bases to trimming and J lost 3 bases, with 18 bases between them.

This clonotype was counted many times. The chain uses TRBV7-2 and TRBJ1-2; D perhaps matches TRBD1 (5 bases). Between the trimmed V and J ends, which lost 5 bases and 8 bases, there was a span of 18 bases. The CDR3 extends over 14 amino acids. Germline V gene sequence: CDR1 SGHTA, CDR2 FQGNSA. The CDR3 DNA is TGTGCCAGCAGCACGATGCGGGGCGGAGGCGGCTACACCTTC. Amino acid sequence: CASSTMRGGGGYTF.

This clonotype was observed many times. The chain combines TRBV18 with TRBJ2-7; D gene unclear. The CDR3 runs to 13 residues. Trimming took 6 bases from V and 5 from J, leaving 14 bases between them. Germline V gene data show CDR1 as KGHSH and CDR2 as LQKENI. CDR3 sequence: CASSLIPRDEQYF. CDR3 sequence (DNA): TGTGCCAGCTCTCTTATTCCTCGGGACGAGCAGTACTTC.

This clonotype was observed a few times. The rearrangement joins TRBV2 to TRBJ2-3, with D possibly being TRBD2 (6 bases). The V end lost 7 bases, the J end lost 0 bases, and 11 bases lay between the germline ends. This CDR3 has 14 residues. Germline assignment: CDR1 SNHLY and CDR2 FYNNEI. CDR3 nucleotide sequence: TGTGCCAGCAAGGACTACCTAAGCACAGATACGCAGTATTTT. This gives the protein CASKDYLSTDTQYF.